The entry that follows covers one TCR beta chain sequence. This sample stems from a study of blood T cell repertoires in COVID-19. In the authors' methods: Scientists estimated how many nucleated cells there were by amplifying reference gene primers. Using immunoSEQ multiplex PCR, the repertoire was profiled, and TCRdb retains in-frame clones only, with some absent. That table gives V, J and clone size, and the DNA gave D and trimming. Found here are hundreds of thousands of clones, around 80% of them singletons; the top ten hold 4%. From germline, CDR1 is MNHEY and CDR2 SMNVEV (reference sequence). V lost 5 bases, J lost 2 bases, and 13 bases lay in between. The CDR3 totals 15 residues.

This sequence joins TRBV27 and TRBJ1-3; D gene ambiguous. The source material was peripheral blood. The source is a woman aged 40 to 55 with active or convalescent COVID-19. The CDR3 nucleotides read TGTGCCAGCAGTCGCCGGGGAGGGCCTGGAAACACCATATATTTT. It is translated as CASSRRGGPGNTIYF.